These 7 T cell receptor beta chains originate from one sample sequenced in a study of cytomegalovirus exposure and HLA in healthy donors. Using immunoSEQ multiplex PCR, the repertoire was profiled, and TCRdb retains in-frame clones only, with some absent. This sample carries under 250,000 clones, about 90% of them seen once, and the ten largest clones take approximately 1.1%. The sample comprised PBMCs. Receptors were obtained from a woman younger than 30 in good health and CMV-seronegative.

V and J are TRBV27 and TRBJ1-4, with D possibly TRBD1 on 6 matching bases. The CDR3 is 16 residues long. Trimming shortened V by 5 bases and J by 6 bases, and 19 bases separated the two germline ends. Germline lookup yields CDR1 MNHEY and CDR2 SMNVEV (reference sequence). CDR3 bases: TGTGCCAGCAGTCCTTCAGCAGGGGAAAGGGATGAAAAACTGTTTTTT. The encoded protein is CASSPSAGERDEKLFF. Looking up the rest from reference TRBV27 and TRBJ1-4 gives the full variable domain: EAQVTQNPRYLITVTGKKLTVTCSQNMNHEYMSWYRQDPGLGLRQIYYSMNVEVTDKGDVPEGYKVSRKEKRNFPLILESPSPNQTSLYFCASSPSAGERDEKLFFGSGTQLSVL.

The chain combines TRBV28 with TRBJ1-5; D gene unclear. Germline lookup yields CDR1 MDHEN and CDR2 SYDVKM. This CDR3 contains 16 residues. The V end was cut by 5 bases, the J end by 2 bases, with 16 bases between. CDR3 coding DNA: TGTGCCAGCAGTGGCGTGGAGGCCGGTGGCAATCAGCCCCAGCATTTT. Protein sequence: CASSGVEAGGNQPQHF.

The chain uses TRBV18 and TRBJ1-2; 9 nucleotides align to TRBD1. Germline V lookup: CDR1 KGHSH, CDR2 LQKENI. J lost 4 bases, V lost 5 bases, and 17 bases had no gene match. The CDR3 contains 18 residues. The CDR3 DNA reads as TGTGCCAGCTCATTACGCAGCCCGGGACAGGGAGACCTCTATGGCTACACCTTC. Translated, it gives CASSLRSPGQGDLYGYTF.

The chain uses TRBV25-1 and TRBJ2-1; perhaps TRBD1 as D (5 bases). This CDR3 has 16 residues. Germline CDR1 MGHDK, CDR2 SYGVNS. V lost 2 bases, J lost 7 bases, and 18 bases lay in between. For the CDR3, the DNA is TGTGCCAGCAGTGAAACGACAGACTCCGTGGGGAATGAGCAGTTCTTC. Translating it yields CASSETTDSVGNEQFF.

J is TRBJ2-1 and V is TRBV30, with a tentative D call TRBD2 (6 bases). Germline V gene data show CDR1 as GTSNPN and CDR2 as SVGIG (reference sequence). V was cut by 5 bases and J by 8 bases, with 13 bases left in between. The CDR3 extends over 12 amino acids. CDR3 amino acids: CAWSGLRHEQFF. DNA for the CDR3: TGTGCCTGGTCGGGACTTCGGCATGAGCAGTTCTTC.

The chain carries TRBV28 and TRBJ2-3; 8 bases map to TRBD2. Germline CDR1 is MDHEN and CDR2 is SYDVKM. This CDR3 is built from 17 residues. J lost 2 bases, V lost 4 bases, and 11 bases had no gene match. The CDR3 spells CASSWGPLAGLTDTQYF. CDR3 sequence (DNA): TGTGCCAGCAGTTGGGGGCCGCTAGCGGGTCTCACAGATACGCAGTATTTT.

V is TRBV25-1 and J is TRBJ2-1; no definite D call. The CDR3 is 17 residues long. The ends were cut back, 0 bases at V and 0 bases at J, with 12 bases in the middle. Germline CDR1 reads MGHDK; CDR2 reads SYGVNS. CDR3 DNA sequence: TGTGCCAGCAGTGAATATCGGTGCACGTGCTCCTACAATGAGCAGTTCTTC. This encodes CASSEYRCTCSYNEQFF.